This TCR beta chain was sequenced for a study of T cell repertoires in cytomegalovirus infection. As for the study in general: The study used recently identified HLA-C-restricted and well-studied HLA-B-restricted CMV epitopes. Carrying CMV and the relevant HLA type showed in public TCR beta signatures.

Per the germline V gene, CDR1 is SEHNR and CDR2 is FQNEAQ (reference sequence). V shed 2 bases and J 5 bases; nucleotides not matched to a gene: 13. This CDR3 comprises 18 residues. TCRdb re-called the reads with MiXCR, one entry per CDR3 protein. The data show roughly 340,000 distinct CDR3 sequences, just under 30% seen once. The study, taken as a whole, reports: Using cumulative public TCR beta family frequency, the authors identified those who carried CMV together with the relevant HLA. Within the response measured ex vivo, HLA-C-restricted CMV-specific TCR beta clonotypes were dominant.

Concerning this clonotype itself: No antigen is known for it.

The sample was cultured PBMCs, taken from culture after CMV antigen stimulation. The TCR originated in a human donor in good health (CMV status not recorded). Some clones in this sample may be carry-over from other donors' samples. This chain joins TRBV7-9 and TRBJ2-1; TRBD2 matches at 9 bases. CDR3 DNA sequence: TGTGCCAGCAGCTTAAAGGTTCGGCTAGCGGGGTTAAACAATGAGCAGTTCTTC. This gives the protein CASSLKVRLAGLNNEQFF.